This TCR beta chain is from a study of identical twins (dated by TCRdb to about 2016). Regarding the research as a whole: TCR alpha and beta repertoires from monozygotic twins, unrelated adults of various ages and cord blood were deep-sequenced to test whether fetal clonotypes persist. To rule out contamination, replicate twin experiments were performed at different times with different library preparation protocols. The paper's findings and limits, for the study overall: Because the same donors could not be followed over many years, conclusions were based on cross-sectional statistical analysis. Out-of-frame TCR alpha sequences shared between twins showed an excess of low generation-probability sequences compared with coincidental sharing between unrelated individuals. In beta out-of-frame sequences, excess twin sharing was weaker, because having fewer shared sequences lowered the signal-to-noise ratio. Abundant cord blood beta clonotypes had fewer insertions, young adult naive repertoires showed a similar but weaker trend, and memory repertoires showed no such trend. Zero-insertion analyses could be partly confounded by invariant T cells such as MAIT and iNKT, though diverse VJ usage argued against such confounding for most clonotypes. Out-of-frame TCR alpha sharing in monozygotic twins was systematically underestimated by recombination models, whereas sharing between unrelated individuals was in agreement with the recombination models.

Libraries were made using 5' RACE. Data came from an Illumina HiSeq 2000. A universal primer binding site was introduced by template switching, and a unique molecular identifier was present in the final cDNA, enabling accurate counting of TCR cDNA molecules. First-strand cDNA for TCR alpha and beta chains was synthesized from specific primers in the conserved constant-segment region. To control for contamination, each cDNA library was double barcoded with a SMART-Mk sample barcode plus Illumina barcodes. TruSeq adapter sequences, together with Illumina sample barcodes, were added in two successive PCR steps. TCR alpha and beta cDNA libraries were sequenced on the Illumina HiSeq platform with custom primers. For the original study's pipeline: Raw reads were processed with MiGEC to extract unique molecular identifiers, and MiXCR was used to determine CDR3 positions. Recombination models were inferred per individual with the repgenHMM and IGoR tools using an EM algorithm. The analysis of shared clonotypes was done with the tcR package in R, with sharing normalized by the product of cloneset sizes. Out-of-frame nonproductive sequences were analyzed to study raw recombination free of thymic and clonal selection effects. TCRdb reworked the public reads: Q25 trimming with fastp, MiXCR clone assembly, productive beta chains retained. Rows are combined by CDR3 protein, so each entry shows the most common genes and DNA. TCRdb's processing, not the authors' own work, is the source of the V and J calls. The sample data list about 530,000 distinct CDR3 sequences, and around 24% of these were observed just once. The ten biggest clones cover roughly 0.5% of the sample.

In the case of this clonotype: Its target antigen remains unknown. Base qualities are not recorded, but no much larger clone differs from it by a single base.

Cut back by 4 bases and 3 bases, the V and J ends lie 9 bases apart. Looking up the germline V gene yields CDR1 ENHRY and CDR2 SYGVKD. Including cysteine and phenylalanine, the CDR3 has 14 amino acids. Of all the DNA, just the CDR3 is kept, 42 bases in frame from base 1. Every donor in the study was a healthy Caucasian. The twin cohort consisted of three pairs of female monozygotic twins, all aged roughly 18 to 29 years. Positive isolation kits from Invitrogen were used to isolate the CD4+ and CD8+ T cell populations. These records were also assigned to another study, of yellow fever vaccine responses in identical twins. In that second paper, the authors write: According to the authors, the vaccine-induced T cell response in identical twins seemed to be partly convergent and partly specific to each individual. Focusing on identical twins, the study followed the T cell clones that responded to the vaccine, and did so with precision.

The receptor's source is a woman aged 18-30 years in good health. The material sequenced was CD4+ T cells sorted from blood. The V gene is TRBV10-3 and the J gene is TRBJ2-2; no D segment can be confidently identified. Here is the DNA: TGTGCCATCAGTGGGAGAGGAGACACCGGGGAGCTGTTTTTT. Translated, this gives CAISGRGDTGELFF.